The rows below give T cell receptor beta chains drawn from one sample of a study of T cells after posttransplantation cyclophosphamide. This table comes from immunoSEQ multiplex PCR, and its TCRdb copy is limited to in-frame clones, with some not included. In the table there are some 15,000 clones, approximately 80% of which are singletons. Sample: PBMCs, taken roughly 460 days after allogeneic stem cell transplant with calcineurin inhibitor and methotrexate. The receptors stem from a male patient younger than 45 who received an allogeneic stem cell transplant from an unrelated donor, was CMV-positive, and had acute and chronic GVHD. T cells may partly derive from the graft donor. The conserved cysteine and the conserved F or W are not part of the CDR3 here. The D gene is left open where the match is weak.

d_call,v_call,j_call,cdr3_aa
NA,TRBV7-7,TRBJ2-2,ASSPDPWQGTTGELF
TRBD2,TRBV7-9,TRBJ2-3,ASSSTRTLAGEADTQY
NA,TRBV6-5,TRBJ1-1,AGGGHTEAF
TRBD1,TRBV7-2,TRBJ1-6,ASSGPGQGNSPLH
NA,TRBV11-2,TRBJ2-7,ASSLVRGASYEQY
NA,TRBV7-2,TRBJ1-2,ASSSQQANYGYT
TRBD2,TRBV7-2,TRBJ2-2,ASSLGLAGGSGGELF
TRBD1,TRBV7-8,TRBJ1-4,ASSWRQGVNEKLF
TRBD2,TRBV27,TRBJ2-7,ASSLIGGSYEQY
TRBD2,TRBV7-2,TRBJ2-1,ASSLQTSGGYEQF
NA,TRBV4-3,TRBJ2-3,ASSQGIQTDTQY
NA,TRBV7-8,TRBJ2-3,ASSSRAIVADTQY
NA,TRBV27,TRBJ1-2,ASSLDSDRQYGYT
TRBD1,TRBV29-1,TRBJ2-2,SAGQGAVGELF
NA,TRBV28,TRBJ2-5,ASSSVDGTQY
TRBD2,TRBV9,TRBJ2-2,ASSVGVAGRTGELF
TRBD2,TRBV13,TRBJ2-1,ASSLGTGGMDNEQF
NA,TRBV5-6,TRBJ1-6,ASSLGRRAFNSPLH
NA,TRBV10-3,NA,ASMGALAYEQY
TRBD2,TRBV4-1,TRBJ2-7,ASSPEGSGTYEQY
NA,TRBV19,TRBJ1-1,ASSRTQETEAF
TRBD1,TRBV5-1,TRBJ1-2,ASSLDPGQGTGYT
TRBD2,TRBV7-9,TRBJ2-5,ASSLGLAPFQETQY
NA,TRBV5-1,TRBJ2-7,ASTPYEQY
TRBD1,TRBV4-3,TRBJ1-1,ASSQDRGTGRTEAF
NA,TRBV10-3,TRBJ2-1,ATNRDGYNEQF
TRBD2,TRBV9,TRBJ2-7,ASSISGRADEQY
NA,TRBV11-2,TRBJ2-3,ASSLDRATDTQY
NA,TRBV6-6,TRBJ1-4,ASSLGGEYEKLF
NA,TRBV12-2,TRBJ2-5,ASRSGQQETQY
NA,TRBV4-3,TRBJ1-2,ASSLTVPRANYGYT
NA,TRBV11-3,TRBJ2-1,ASSLVGTENEQF
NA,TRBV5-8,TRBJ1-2,AVRPQGYGYT